This T cell receptor (beta chain) was obtained from a study of blood T cell repertoires in COVID-19. Study-wide background: COVID-19 samples collected from the United States, Italy and Spain covered acute and convalescent phases.

This table comes from immunoSEQ multiplex PCR, and its TCRdb copy is limited to in-frame clones, with some not included. The table lists about 150,000 clones, 85% to 90% of them singletons, with about 16% in the top ten. Trimming at V came to 3 bases and at J to 6 bases, leaving 8 bases not matched to a gene. Germline CDR1 GTSNPN, CDR2 SVGIG (reference sequence). The CDR3 runs 14 residues. Sequenced material: peripheral blood. This sequence joins TRBV30 and TRBJ2-3, with TRBD1 matching 8 bases. The receptor comes from a woman aged 40 to 50 with acute or convalescent COVID-19. CDR3 sequence: CAWRKAGGGDTQYF. DNA of the CDR3: TGTGCCTGGAGGAAGGCAGGGGGCGGGGATACGCAGTATTTT. The full variable domain, completed using reference TRBV30 and TRBJ2-3, is SQTIHQWPATLVQPVGSPLSLECTVEGTSNPNLYWYRQAAGRGLQLLFYSVGIGQISSEVPQNLSASRPQDRQFILSSKKLLLSDSGFYLCAWRKAGGGDTQYFGPGTRLTVL.